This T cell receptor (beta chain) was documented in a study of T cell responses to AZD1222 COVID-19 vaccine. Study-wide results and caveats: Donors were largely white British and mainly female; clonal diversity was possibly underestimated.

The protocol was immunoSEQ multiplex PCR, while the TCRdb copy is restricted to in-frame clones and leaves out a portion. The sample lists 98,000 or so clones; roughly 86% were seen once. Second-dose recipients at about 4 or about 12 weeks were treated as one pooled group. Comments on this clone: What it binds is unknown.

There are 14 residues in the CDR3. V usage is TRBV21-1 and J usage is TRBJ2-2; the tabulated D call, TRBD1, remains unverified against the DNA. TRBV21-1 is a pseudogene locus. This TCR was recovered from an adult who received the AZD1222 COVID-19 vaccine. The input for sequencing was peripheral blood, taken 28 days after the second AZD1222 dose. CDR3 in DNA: TGTGCCAGCAGCCCCCGAGGACACGCCGGGGAGCTGTTTTTT. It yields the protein CASSPRGHAGELFF.